The clone carrying this T cell receptor (beta chain) has at least ten counts. This entry is derived from a study of CD8 T cells in ankylosing spondylitis. The CDR3 is 19 residues long. V gave up 5 bases and J gave up 0 bases, with 20 bases separating them. Libraries for TCR beta were made by quantitative 5'-RACE with molecular barcodes. Each CDR3 protein is one row after TCRdb ran MiXCR on the 5' RACE reads. This sample has just over 150,000 distinct CDR3 sequences; approximately 16% occur once, and the top ten carry approximately 7.8%. The chain uses TRBV12-3 or TRBV12-4 and TRBJ2-6; the D is unclear. The receptor was derived from a male donor with ankylosing spondylitis or in good health (not recorded which). The sequenced material came from blood, either unsorted or a sorted T cell fraction (not recorded which). CDR3 amino acids: CASSPWGRGPLSGANVLTF. CDR3 DNA: TGTGCCAGCAGTCCTTGGGGTAGAGGTCCCCTCTCTGGGGCCAACGTCCTGACTTTC.